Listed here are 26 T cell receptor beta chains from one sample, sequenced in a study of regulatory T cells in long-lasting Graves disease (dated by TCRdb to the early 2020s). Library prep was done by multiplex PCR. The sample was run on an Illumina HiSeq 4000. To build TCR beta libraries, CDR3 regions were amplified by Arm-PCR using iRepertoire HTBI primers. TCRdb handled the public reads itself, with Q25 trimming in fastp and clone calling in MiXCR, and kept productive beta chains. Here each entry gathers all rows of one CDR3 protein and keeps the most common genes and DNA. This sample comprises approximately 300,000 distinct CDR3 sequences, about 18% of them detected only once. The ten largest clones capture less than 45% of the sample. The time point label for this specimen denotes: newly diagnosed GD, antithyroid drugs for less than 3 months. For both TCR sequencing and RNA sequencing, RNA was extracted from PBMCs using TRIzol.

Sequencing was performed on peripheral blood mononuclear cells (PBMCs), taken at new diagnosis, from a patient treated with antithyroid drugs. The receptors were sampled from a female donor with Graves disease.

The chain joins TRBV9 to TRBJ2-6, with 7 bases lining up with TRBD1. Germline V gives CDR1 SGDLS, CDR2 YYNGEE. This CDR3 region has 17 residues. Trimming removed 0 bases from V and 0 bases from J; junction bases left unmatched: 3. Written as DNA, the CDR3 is TGTGCCAGCAGCGTAGGGGGACAGAACTCTGGGGCCAACGTCCTGACTTTC. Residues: CASSVGGQNSGANVLTF.

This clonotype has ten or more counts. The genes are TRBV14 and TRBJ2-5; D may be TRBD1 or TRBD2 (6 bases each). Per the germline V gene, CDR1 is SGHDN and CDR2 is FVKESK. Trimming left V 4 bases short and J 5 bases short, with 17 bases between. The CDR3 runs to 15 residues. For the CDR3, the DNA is TGTGCCAGCAGCCTTCAAGGGGGGAGTGCGGAGACCCAGTACTTC. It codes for CASSLQGGSAETQYF.

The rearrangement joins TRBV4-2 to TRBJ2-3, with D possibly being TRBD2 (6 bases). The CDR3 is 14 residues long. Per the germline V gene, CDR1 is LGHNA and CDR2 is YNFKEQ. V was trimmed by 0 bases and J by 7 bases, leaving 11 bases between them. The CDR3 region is CASSQEPGLHTQYF. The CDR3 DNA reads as TGTGCCAGCAGCCAAGAGCCGGGACTTCATACGCAGTATTTT.

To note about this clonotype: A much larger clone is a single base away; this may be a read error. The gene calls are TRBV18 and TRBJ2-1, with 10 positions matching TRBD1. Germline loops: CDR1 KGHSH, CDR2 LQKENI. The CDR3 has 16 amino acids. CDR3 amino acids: CASSPTAGTGDNERFF. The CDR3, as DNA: TGTGCCAGCTCACCTACAGCCGGGACAGGGGACAATGAGCGGTTCTTC.

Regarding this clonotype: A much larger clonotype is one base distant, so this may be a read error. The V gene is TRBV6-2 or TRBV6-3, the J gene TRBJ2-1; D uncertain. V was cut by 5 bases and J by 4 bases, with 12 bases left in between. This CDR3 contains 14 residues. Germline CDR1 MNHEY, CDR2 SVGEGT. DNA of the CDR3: TGTGCCAGCAGTATACCTACACAGTACAATGAGCAGTTCTTC. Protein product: CASSIPTQYNEQFF.

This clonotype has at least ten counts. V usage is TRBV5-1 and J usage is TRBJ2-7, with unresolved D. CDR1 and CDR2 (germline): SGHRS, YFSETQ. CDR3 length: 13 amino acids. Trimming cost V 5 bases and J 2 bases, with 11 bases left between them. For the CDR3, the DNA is TGCGCCAGCAGTAGATGGGAAACCTACGAGCAGTACTTC. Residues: CASSRWETYEQYF. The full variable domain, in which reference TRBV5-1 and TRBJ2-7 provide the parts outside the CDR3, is KAGVTQTPRYLIKTRGQQVTLSCSPISGHRSVSWYQQTPGQGLQFLFEYFSETQRNKGNFPGRFSGRQFSNSRSEMNVSTLELGDSALYLCASSRWETYEQYFGPGTRLTVT.

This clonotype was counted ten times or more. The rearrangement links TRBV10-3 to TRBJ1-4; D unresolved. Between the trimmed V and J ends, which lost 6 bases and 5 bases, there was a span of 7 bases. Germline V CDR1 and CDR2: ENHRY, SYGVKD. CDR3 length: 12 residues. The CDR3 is CAISPENEKLFF. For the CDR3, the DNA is TGTGCCATCAGCCCAGAGAATGAAAAACTGTTTTTT.

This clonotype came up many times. CDR3 coding DNA: TGTGCCACCAGTGATACCGGGACAGGGGGCTTATGGACGAACACCGGGGAGCTGTTTTTT. Its translation is CATSDTGTGGLWTNTGELFF. The chain links TRBV24-1 to TRBJ2-2; 12 bases are a match to TRBD1. The germline CDR1 and CDR2 sequences are KGHDR and SFDVKD. Trimming took 3 bases from V and 0 from J; bases not matched to a gene: 10. The CDR3 is made up of 20 amino acids.

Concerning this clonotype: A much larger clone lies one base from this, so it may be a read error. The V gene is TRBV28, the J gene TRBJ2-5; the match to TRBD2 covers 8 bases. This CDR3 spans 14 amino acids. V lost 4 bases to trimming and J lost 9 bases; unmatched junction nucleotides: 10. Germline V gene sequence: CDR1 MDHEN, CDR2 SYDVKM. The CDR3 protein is CASSYERETEAQYF. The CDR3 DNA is TGTGCCAGCAGTTATGAGCGGGAGACCGAGGCCCAGTACTTC.

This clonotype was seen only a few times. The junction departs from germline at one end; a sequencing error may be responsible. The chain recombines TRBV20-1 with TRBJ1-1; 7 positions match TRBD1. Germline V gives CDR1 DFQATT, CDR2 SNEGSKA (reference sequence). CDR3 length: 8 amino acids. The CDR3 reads CRSGTEGF. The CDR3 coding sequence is TGCAGGAGTGGGACAGAGGGGTTT.

The CDR3 coding sequence is TGTGCCAGCAGTTTCCTGGGGGGCCGCACAGATACGCAGTATTTT. As protein: CASSFLGGRTDTQYF. The chain uses TRBV27 and TRBJ2-3; perhaps D is TRBD1 or TRBD2 (6 bases each). The CDR3 is 15 residues long. V lost 3 bases, J lost 1 base, and 11 bases lay in between. Germline CDR1 MNHEY, CDR2 SMNVEV (reference sequence).

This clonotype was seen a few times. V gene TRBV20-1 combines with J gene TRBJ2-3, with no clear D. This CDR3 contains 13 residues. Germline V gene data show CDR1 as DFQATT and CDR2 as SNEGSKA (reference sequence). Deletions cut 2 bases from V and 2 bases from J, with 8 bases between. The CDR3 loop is CSARSAYTDTQYF. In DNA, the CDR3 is TGCAGTGCTAGATCAGCCTACACAGATACGCAGTATTTT.

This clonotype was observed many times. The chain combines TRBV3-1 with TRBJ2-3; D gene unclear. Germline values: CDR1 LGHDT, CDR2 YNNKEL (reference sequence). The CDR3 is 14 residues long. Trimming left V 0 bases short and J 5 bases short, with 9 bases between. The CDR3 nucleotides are TGTGCCAGCAGCCAAGATCCGTGGAAAGATACGCAGTATTTT. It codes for CASSQDPWKDTQYF.

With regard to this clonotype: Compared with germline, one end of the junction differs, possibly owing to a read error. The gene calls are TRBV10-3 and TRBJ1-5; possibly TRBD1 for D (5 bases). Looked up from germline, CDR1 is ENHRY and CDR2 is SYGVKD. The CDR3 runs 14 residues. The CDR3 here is CAVSEGRLNQPQHF. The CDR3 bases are TGTGCCGTCAGTGAGGGACGTCTCAATCAGCCCCAGCATTTT.

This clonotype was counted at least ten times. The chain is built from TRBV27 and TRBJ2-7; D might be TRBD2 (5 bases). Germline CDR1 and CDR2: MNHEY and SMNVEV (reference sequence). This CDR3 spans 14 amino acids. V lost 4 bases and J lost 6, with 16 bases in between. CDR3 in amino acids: CASSYGEGLREQYF. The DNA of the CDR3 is TGTGCCAGCAGTTACGGGGAAGGCCTACGCGAGCAGTACTTC.

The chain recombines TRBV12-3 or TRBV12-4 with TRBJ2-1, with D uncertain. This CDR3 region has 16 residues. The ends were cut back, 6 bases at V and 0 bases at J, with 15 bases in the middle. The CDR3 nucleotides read TGTGCCAGCAGCCAAACAAGACCTTTCTCCTACAATGAGCAGTTCTTC. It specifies CASSQTRPFSYNEQFF.

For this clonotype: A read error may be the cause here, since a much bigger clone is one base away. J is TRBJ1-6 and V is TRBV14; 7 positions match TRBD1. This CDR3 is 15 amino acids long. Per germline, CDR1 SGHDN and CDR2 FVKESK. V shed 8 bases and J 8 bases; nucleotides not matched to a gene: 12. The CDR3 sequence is CASGPLEGADSPLHF. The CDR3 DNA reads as TGTGCCAGCGGCCCTCTAGAGGGGGCGGATTCACCCCTCCACTTT. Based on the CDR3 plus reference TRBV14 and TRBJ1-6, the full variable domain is EAGVTQFPSHSVIEKGQTVTLRCDPISGHDNLYWYRRVMGKEIKFLLHFVKESKQDESGMPNNRFLAERTGGTYSTLKVQPAELEDSGVYFCASGPLEGADSPLHFGNGTRLTVT.

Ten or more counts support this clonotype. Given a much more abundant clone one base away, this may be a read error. The CDR3 DNA reads as TGTGCCAGCAGTCCCGGAGTGAATCAGCCCCAGCATTTT. Translated, it gives CASSPGVNQPQHF. The genes are TRBV12-3 or TRBV12-4 and TRBJ1-5, with unresolved D. The CDR3 is made up of 13 amino acids. Trimming took off 5 bases at V and 4 bases at J, with 9 bases between the two ends.

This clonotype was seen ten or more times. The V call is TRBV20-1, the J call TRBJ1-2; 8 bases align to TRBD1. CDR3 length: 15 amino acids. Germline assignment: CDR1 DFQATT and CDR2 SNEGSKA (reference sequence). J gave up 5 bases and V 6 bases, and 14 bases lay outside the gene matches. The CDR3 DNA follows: TGCAGTGCCCAAACTCAGGGGGCCTGGGAGTATGGCTACACCTTC. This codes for CSAQTQGAWEYGYTF.

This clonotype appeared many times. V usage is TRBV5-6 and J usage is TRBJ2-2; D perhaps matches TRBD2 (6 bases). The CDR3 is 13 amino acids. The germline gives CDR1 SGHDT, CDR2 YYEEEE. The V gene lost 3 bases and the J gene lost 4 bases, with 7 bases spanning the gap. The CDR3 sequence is CASSWEATGELFF. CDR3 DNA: TGTGCCAGCAGCTGGGAGGCCACCGGGGAGCTGTTTTTT. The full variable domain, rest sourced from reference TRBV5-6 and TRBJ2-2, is DAGVTQSPTHLIKTRGQQVTLRCSPKSGHDTVSWYQQALGQGPQFIFQYYEEEERQRGNFPDRFSGHQFPNYSSELNVNALLLGDSALYLCASSWEATGELFFGEGSRLTVL.

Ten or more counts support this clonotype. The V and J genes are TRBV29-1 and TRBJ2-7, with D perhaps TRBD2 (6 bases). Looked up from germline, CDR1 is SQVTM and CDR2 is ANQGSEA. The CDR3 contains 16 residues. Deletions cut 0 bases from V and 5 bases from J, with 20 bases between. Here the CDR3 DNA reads TGCAGCGTTGAAGACCCGGGACTCTCCCGGGACCACGAGCAGTACTTC. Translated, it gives CSVEDPGLSRDHEQYF.

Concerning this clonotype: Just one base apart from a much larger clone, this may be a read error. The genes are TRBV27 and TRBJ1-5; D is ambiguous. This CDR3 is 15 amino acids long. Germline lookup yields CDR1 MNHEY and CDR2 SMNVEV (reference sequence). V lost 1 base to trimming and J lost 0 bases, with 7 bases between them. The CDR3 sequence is CASSLFGFSNQPQHF. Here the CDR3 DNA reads TGTGCCAGCAGTTTATTCGGGTTTAGCAATCAGCCCCAGCATTTT.

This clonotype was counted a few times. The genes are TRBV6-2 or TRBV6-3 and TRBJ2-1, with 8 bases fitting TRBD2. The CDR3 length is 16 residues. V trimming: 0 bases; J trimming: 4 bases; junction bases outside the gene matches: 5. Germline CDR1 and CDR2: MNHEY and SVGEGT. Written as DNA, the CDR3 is TGTGCCAGCAGTTACTCTGGGACTAGGGGGTACAATGAGCAGTTCTTC. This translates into CASSYSGTRGYNEQFF.

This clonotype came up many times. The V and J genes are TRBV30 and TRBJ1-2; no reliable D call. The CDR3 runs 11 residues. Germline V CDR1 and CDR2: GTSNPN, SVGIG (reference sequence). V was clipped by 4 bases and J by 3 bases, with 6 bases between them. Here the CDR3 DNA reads TGTGCCTGGACGTGGGACTATGGCTACACCTTC. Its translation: CAWTWDYGYTF.

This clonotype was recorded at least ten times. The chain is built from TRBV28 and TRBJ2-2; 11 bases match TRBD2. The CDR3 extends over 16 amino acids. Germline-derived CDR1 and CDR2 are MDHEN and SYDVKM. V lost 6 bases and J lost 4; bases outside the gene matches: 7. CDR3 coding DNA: TGTGCCAGCAGCCTACCTAGCGGGAGGATCACCGGGGAGCTGTTTTTT. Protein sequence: CASSLPSGRITGELFF.

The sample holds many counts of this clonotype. CDR3 amino acids: CASSVSPAGTGEGIAKNIQYF. CDR3 nucleotide sequence: TGTGCCAGCAGTGTTTCGCCCGCCGGGACAGGGGAGGGGATAGCCAAAAACATTCAGTACTTC. The chain uses TRBV6-1 and TRBJ2-4; TRBD1 matches 10 bases. The V segment lost 4 bases and the J segment 0 bases; nucleotides outside the gene matches: 18. CDR1 is MNHNS and CDR2 is SASEGT in the germline V gene. This CDR3 region has 21 residues.